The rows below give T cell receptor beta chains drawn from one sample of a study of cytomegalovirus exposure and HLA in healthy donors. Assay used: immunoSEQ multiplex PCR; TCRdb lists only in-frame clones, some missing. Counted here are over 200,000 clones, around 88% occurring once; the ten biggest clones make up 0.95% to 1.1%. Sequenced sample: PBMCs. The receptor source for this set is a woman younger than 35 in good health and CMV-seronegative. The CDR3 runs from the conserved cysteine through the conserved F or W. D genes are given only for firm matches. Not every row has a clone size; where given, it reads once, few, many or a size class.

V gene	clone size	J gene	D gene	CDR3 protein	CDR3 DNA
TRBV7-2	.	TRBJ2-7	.	CASSLAGGTASYEQYF	TGTGCCAGCAGCTTAGCGGGCGGGACAGCCTCCTACGAGCAGTACTTC
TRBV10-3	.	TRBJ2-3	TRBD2	CAISESKRGSTDTQYF	TGTGCCATCAGTGAGTCGAAGCGGGGGAGTACAGATACGCAGTATTTT
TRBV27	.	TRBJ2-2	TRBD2	CASSFSAGEITGELFF	TGTGCCAGCAGTTTTTCAGCGGGAGAGATCACCGGGGAGCTGTTTTTT
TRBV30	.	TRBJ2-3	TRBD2	CAWSGIAGVKHTQYF	TGTGCCTGGAGTGGGATAGCGGGAGTAAAGCATACGCAGTATTTT
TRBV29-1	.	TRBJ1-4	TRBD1	CSVVTGAANEKLFF	TGCAGCGTCGTAACAGGGGCTGCTAATGAAAAACTGTTTTTT
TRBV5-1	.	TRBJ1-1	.	CASSLGRGNTEAFF	TGCGCCAGCAGCTTGGGCAGGGGAAACACTGAAGCTTTCTTT
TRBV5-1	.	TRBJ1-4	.	CASSLREAGEKLFF	TGCGCCAGCAGCCTAAGGGAGGCAGGTGAAAAACTGTTTTTT
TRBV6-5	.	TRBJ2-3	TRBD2	CASSRLAGGYHGQYF	TGTGCCAGCAGCAGACTAGCGGGGGGGTATCACGGGCAGTATTTT
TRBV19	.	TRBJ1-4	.	CASRFRVEEKLFF	TGTGCCAGTAGGTTCAGGGTTGAAGAAAAACTGTTTTTT
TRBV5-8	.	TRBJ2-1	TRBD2	CASSLLLAGSIDNEQFF	TGTGCCAGCAGCTTGTTGCTAGCGGGGTCCATTGACAATGAGCAGTTCTTC
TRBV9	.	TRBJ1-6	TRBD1	CASSTTTGQGTHNSPLHF	TGTGCCAGCAGCACTACCACGGGACAGGGGACCCATAATTCACCCCTCCACTTT
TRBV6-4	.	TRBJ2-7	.	CASSTCPTSLTPYEQYF	TGTGCCAGCAGTACCTGCCCCACTAGTTTAACCCCCTACGAGCAGTACTTC
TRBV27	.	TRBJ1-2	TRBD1	CASSSLGTGAYGYTF	TGTGCCAGCAGTTCTCTTGGGACAGGGGCCTATGGCTACACCTTC
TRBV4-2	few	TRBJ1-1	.	CASSQFSSSEAFF	TGTGCCAGCAGCCAATTCTCGAGTTCTGAAGCTTTCTTT
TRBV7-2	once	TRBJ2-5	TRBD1	CASSLSGTGGIETQYF	TGTGCCAGCAGCTTATCCGGGACAGGGGGGATAGAGACCCAGTACTTC
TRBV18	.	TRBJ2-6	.	CASSTAGALPGANVLTF	TGTGCCAGCTCCACTGCAGGGGCACTGCCTGGGGCCAACGTCCTGACTTTC
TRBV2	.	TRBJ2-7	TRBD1	CASSGQGTPREQYF	TGTGCCAGCAGTGGACAGGGGACCCCTCGGGAGCAGTACTTC
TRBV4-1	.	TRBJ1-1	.	CASSQDSRVDTEAFF	TGCGCCAGCAGCCAAGATTCAAGAGTTGACACTGAAGCTTTCTTT
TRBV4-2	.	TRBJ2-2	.	CASSQGIKRNTGELFF	TGTGCCAGCAGCCAAGGAATCAAGCGGAACACCGGGGAGCTGTTTTTT
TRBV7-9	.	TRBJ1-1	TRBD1	CASKTGESNTEAFF	TGTGCCAGCAAGACAGGGGAATCGAACACTGAAGCTTTCTTT
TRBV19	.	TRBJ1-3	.	CASTMPGSGNTIYF	TGTGCCAGTACCATGCCAGGCTCTGGAAACACCATATATTTT
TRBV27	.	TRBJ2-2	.	CASSSSGELFF	TGTGCCAGCAGTTCCTCTGGGGAGCTGTTTTTT
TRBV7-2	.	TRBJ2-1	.	CASSSGVRGGEQFF	TGTGCCAGCAGCTCCGGCGTCCGGGGAGGAGAGCAGTTCTTC
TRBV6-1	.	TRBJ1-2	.	CASSEAGAAYGYTF	TGTGCCAGCAGTGAAGCTGGGGCAGCTTATGGCTACACCTTC
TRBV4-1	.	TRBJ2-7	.	CASSQVKSGFYEQYF	TGCGCCAGCAGCCAAGTTAAGTCAGGTTTTTACGAGCAGTACTTC
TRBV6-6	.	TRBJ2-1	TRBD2	CASSSGGAGDWNEQFF	TGTGCCAGCAGTTCCGGAGGGGCGGGAGATTGGAATGAGCAGTTCTTC
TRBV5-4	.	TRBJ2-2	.	CASSLVGGIITGELFF	TGTGCCAGCAGCTTGGTAGGCGGGATCATTACCGGGGAGCTGTTTTTT
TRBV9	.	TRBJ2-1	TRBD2	CASSVLAGAGYNEQFF	TGTGCCAGCAGCGTGTTAGCGGGGGCTGGCTACAATGAGCAGTTCTTC
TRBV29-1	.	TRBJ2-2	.	CSVGQSNTGELFF	TGCAGCGTTGGACAGTCGAACACCGGGGAGCTGTTTTTT
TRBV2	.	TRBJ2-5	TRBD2	CASRGDLQETQYF	TGTGCCAGCCGGGGGGATTTGCAAGAGACCCAGTACTTC
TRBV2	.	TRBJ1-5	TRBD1	CASSPGTASNQPQHF	TGTGCCAGCAGCCCCGGGACAGCTAGCAATCAGCCCCAGCATTTT
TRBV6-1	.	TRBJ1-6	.	CASNQWSYNSPLHF	TGTGCCAGCAATCAGTGGTCCTATAATTCACCCCTCCACTTT
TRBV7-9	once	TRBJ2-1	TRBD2	CASSFKREAPYNEQFF	TGTGCCAGCAGCTTCAAGCGGGAGGCCCCCTACAATGAGCAGTTCTTC
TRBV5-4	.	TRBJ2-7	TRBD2	CASSLWKGTSGRSEQYF	TGTGCCAGCAGCTTGTGGAAAGGGACTAGCGGGAGGAGCGAGCAGTACTTC
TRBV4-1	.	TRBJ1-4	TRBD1	CASSRRTGGADEKLFF	TGCGCCAGCAGCCGAAGGACAGGGGGCGCGGACGAAAAACTGTTTTTT
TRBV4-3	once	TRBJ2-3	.	CASSQEIAGRGDTQYF	TGCGCCAGCAGCCAAGAAATTGCGGGGCGGGGAGATACGCAGTATTTT
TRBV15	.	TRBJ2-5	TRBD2	CATSYGLAETQETQYF	TGTGCCACCAGCTACGGACTAGCGGAGACCCAAGAGACCCAGTACTTC
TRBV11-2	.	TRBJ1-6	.	CASSWNRDTHSPLHF	TGTGCCAGCAGCTGGAACAGGGATACCCATTCACCCCTCCACTTT
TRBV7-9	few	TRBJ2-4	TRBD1	CASSLGQGASKNIQYF	TGTGCCAGCAGCCTCGGACAGGGGGCTTCCAAAAACATTCAGTACTTC
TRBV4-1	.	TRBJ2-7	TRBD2	CASSHPLAGSSYEQYF	TGCGCCAGCAGCCACCCACTAGCGGGGAGCTCCTACGAGCAGTACTTC
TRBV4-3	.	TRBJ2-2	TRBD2	CARVTSGGANTGELFF	TGCGCCAGAGTGACTAGCGGGGGAGCGAACACCGGGGAGCTGTTTTTT
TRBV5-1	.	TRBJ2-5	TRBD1	CASSLGGQGNQETQYF	TGCGCCAGCAGCTTGGGGGGACAGGGGAACCAAGAGACCCAGTACTTC
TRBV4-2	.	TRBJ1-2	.	CASSQVGSFGGYTF	TGTGCCAGCAGCCAGGTTGGTAGTTTCGGTGGCTACACCTTC
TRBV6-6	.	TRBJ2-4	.	CASSYSQEGKNIQYF	TGTGCCAGCAGTTACAGTCAAGAGGGCAAAAACATTCAGTACTTC
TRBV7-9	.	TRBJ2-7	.	CASSPRGRYEQYF	TGTGCCAGCAGCCCCAGGGGTCGCTACGAGCAGTACTTC
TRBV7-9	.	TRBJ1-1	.	CASSLGRGLNTEAFF	TGTGCCAGCAGCTTAGGGAGGGGCTTAAACACTGAAGCTTTCTTT
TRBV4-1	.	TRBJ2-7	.	CASSQAKRHSYEQYF	TGCGCCAGCAGCCAAGCCAAGAGGCATTCCTACGAGCAGTACTTC
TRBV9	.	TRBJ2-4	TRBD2	CASSVAGTSGRKNIQYF	TGTGCCAGCAGCGTAGCGGGGACTAGCGGAAGAAAAAACATTCAGTACTTC
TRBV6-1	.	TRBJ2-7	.	CASSYLLQEQYF	TGTGCCAGCAGTTATCTTCTACAGGAGCAGTACTTC
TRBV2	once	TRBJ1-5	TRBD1	CASRQTGRGQPQHF	TGTGCCAGCAGGCAGACAGGCAGGGGGCAGCCCCAGCATTTT
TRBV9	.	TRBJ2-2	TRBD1	CASSGGQGRTGELFF	TGTGCCAGCAGTGGAGGACAGGGTAGGACCGGGGAGCTGTTTTTT